This T cell receptor (beta chain) emerged from a study of T cells in Graves' hyperthyroidism and ophthalmopathy. This CDR3 has 11 amino acids. Looked up from germline, CDR1 is GTSNPN and CDR2 is SVGIG (reference sequence). V was pared by 2 bases and J by 7 bases, with 6 bases between. This clonotype was seen at least ten times. RNA transcripts provided the source from which TCR beta CDR3 regions were amplified. HTBI primers were employed in a first-round RT-PCR of the TCR CDR3. TCRdb passed the multiplex PCR reads through MiXCR, listing each CDR3 protein once. Of hundreds of thousands of distinct CDR3 sequences in the sample, approximately 15% were seen once.

The chain has TRBV30 and TRBJ2-1, with D possibly TRBD2 on 5 matching bases. The receptor comes from a woman aged 18-29 years with Graves' hyperthyroidism. Sequencing input: blood. CDR3 in DNA: TGTGCCTGGAGTCTAGCTAATGAGCAGTTCTTC. Amino acids: CAWSLANEQFF.